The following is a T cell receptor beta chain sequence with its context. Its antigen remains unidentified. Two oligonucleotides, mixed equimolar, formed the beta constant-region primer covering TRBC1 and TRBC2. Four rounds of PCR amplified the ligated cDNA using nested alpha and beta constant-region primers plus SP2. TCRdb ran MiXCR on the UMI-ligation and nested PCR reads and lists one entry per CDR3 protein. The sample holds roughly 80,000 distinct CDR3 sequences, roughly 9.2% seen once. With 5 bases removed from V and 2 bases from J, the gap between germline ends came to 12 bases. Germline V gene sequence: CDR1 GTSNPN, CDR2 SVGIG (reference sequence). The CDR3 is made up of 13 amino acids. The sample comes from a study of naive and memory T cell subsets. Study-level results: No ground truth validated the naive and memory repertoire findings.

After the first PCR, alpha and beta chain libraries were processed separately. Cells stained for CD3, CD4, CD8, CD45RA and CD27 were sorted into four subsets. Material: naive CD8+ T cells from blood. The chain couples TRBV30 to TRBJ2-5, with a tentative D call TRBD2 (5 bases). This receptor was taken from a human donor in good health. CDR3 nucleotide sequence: TGTGCCTGGGGAGGACGGACTCAAGAGACCCAGTACTTC. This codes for CAWGGRTQETQYF.